This TCR beta chain was recorded in a study of Ad26.COV2.S vaccination and SARS-CoV-2 variants. In the study overall: The COV1001 Ad26.COV2.S trial arm included the donor.

This CDR3 comprises 13 residues. Deletions cut 6 bases from V and 5 bases from J, with 12 bases between. Germline V gene lookup returns CDR1 LNHDA and CDR2 SQIVND (reference sequence). TCRdb's table, derived via immunoSEQ multiplex PCR, lists solely in-frame clones and lacks some. This sample has about 350,000 clones, with 75% to 90% found just once. Regarding treatment: roughly 19 received Ad26.COV2.S at low or high dose, single or two shots; about five received placebo; per-sample allocation not given. Day 63 following the first vaccine or placebo injection was when the samples were taken. Boston hosted the donor, who was an adult aged 18-55 years. An Ad26 vector expressing Wuhan-strain SARS-CoV-2 spike constituted the vaccine.

Sequencing was performed on peripheral blood, taken in a trial of Ad26.COV2.S vaccine versus placebo. V usage is TRBV19 and J usage is TRBJ2-3; possibly TRBD2 for D (5 bases). This TCR derives from a person between 18 and 65 years old who received the Ad26.COV2.S COVID-19 vaccine or a placebo. The CDR3, as DNA: TGTGCCAGTAGGGGGATGGCGGGAGATACGCAGTATTTT. Translation gives CASRGMAGDTQYF.